Shown below are 27 T cell receptor beta chains from a single sample sequenced in a study of spatial heterogeneity in lung cancer. TCRdb ran MiXCR on the 5' RACE reads and lists one entry per CDR3 protein. The top ten hold over 40% of the sample, which has around 89,000 distinct CDR3 sequences, roughly 12% seen once. Time point noted: sample taken at primary tumor resection. The input material, whole RNA from tumor, nontumor lung or frozen PBMC, was sequenced unsorted. The sample in question was PBMCs, obtained at surgery. The receptors were gathered from a male donor with early-stage non-small cell lung cancer.

In its sample, this clonotype was seen many times. V and J are TRBV10-2 and TRBJ2-1; 11 bases match TRBD2. This CDR3 is 15 amino acids long. Per the germline V gene, CDR1 is WSHSY and CDR2 is SAAADI. Trimming took 7 bases from V and 6 from J; bases not matched to a gene: 8. The CDR3 is CASNPLAGGSNEQFF. Written as DNA, the CDR3 is TGCGCCAGCAACCCTCTAGCGGGGGGATCCAATGAGCAGTTCTTC.

This clonotype has a count of ten or more. The rearrangement joins TRBV3-1 to TRBJ1-1; D possibly corresponds to TRBD1 (5 bases). Trimming cost V 1 base and J 10 bases, with 10 bases left between them. Looked up from germline, CDR1 is LGHDT and CDR2 is YNNKEL (reference sequence). The CDR3 is 12 amino acids. The CDR3 region is CASSQVRGSAFF. The CDR3 region has the DNA TGTGCCAGCAGCCAAGTTCGGGGCTCAGCTTTCTTT. Full variable domain (remainder filled in from reference TRBV3-1 and TRBJ1-1): DTAVSQTPKYLVTQMGNDKSIKCEQNLGHDTMYWYKQDSKKFLKIMFSYNNKELIINETVPNRFSPKSPDKAHLNLHINSLELGDSAVYFCASSQVRGSAFFGQGTRLTVV.

The sample holds many counts of this clonotype. The V and J genes are TRBV29-1 and TRBJ2-2, with 7 bases that match TRBD2. With 8 bases clipped from V and 4 bases from J, the junction kept 7 bases outside the gene matches. Per the germline V gene, CDR1 is SQVTM and CDR2 is ANQGSEA. The CDR3 loop spans 13 amino acids. The CDR3, as DNA: TGCAGCTCCCTGGGGAGGGGCACCGGGGAGCTGTTTTTT. The encoded protein is CSSLGRGTGELFF.

The rearrangement links TRBV7-9 to TRBJ1-1; D call uncertain. The CDR3 is made up of 13 amino acids. Germline lookup yields CDR1 SEHNR and CDR2 FQNEAQ (reference sequence). Trimming cost V 0 bases and J 7 bases, with 9 bases left between them. The CDR3 nucleotides read TGTGCCAGCAGCTTAGCCGGACCTGGTGAAGCTTTCTTT. Protein product: CASSLAGPGEAFF.

The chain uses TRBV11-2 and TRBJ2-5; possible D gene TRBD2, 5 bases. CDR1 and CDR2 from the germline V gene are SGHAT and FQNNGV. The CDR3 covers 14 residues. V gave up 3 bases and J gave up 1 base, with 9 bases separating them. CDR3 nucleotide sequence: TGTGCCAGCAGCTTTGGACTCTTCCAAGAGACCCAGTACTTC. This codes for CASSFGLFQETQYF.

This chain links TRBV9 with TRBJ2-5; D is possibly TRBD1 (5 bases). The ends were cut back, 0 bases at V and 3 bases at J, with 12 bases in the middle. The CDR3 has 15 amino acids. Germline V gene lookup returns CDR1 SGDLS and CDR2 YYNGEE. The CDR3 loop reads CASSVAAGREETQYF. The CDR3 nucleotides read TGTGCCAGCAGCGTAGCCGCAGGGCGAGAAGAGACCCAGTACTTC.

This clonotype occurred many times. The chain carries TRBV12-3 or TRBV12-4 and TRBJ2-7; 12 bases align to TRBD2. V was clipped by 4 bases and J by 3 bases; unmatched bases: 4. CDR3 length: 15 amino acids. The CDR3 is CASSSGLAGFYEQYF. CDR3 in DNA: TGTGCCAGCAGTTCTGGACTAGCGGGGTTCTACGAGCAGTACTTC.

This clonotype was seen a handful of times. V and J are TRBV14 and TRBJ1-1; D gene ambiguous. The CDR3 extends over 13 amino acids. Trimming shortened V by 2 bases and J by 1 base, and 5 bases separated the two germline ends. The germline gives CDR1 SGHDN, CDR2 FVKESK. Here the CDR3 DNA reads TGTGCCAGCAGCCAAAACAGGAACACTGAAGCTTTCTTT. Its translation is CASSQNRNTEAFF. The variable domain in full, with the rest retrieved from reference TRBV14 and TRBJ1-1, is EAGVTQFPSHSVIEKGQTVTLRCDPISGHDNLYWYRRVMGKEIKFLLHFVKESKQDESGMPNNRFLAERTGGTYSTLKVQPAELEDSGVYFCASSQNRNTEAFFGQGTRLTVV.

This clonotype was detected only a few times. V is TRBV6-6 and J is TRBJ2-1; weak D call: TRBD2 (5 bases). Looked up from germline, CDR1 is MNHNY and CDR2 is SVGAGI (reference sequence). The CDR3 extends over 16 amino acids. Trimming removed 1 base from V and 8 bases from J, with 18 bases in between. The CDR3: CASSYLRQPEADEQFF. The CDR3 DNA follows: TGTGCCAGCAGTTACTTGAGGCAGCCGGAGGCGGATGAGCAGTTCTTC.

This clonotype was found a few times. The gene calls are TRBV10-3 and TRBJ2-3, with 10 bases aligning to TRBD2. With 10 bases clipped from V and 3 bases from J, the junction kept 7 bases outside the gene matches. In germline, CDR1 is ENHRY, CDR2 SYGVKD. This CDR3 comprises 14 residues. As DNA, the CDR3 is TGTGCCACTCAAGCGGGGGGGCCGACAGATACGCAGTATTTT. Translated, it gives CATQAGGPTDTQYF.

The chain has TRBV5-1 and TRBJ2-5; D unclear. Germline CDR1 and CDR2: SGHRS and YFSETQ. V dropped 8 bases and J dropped 2 bases, with 10 bases sitting between them. The CDR3 length is 12 residues. The CDR3 DNA is TGCGCCAGTGGGGTTACGCAAGAGACCCAGTACTTC. It specifies CASGVTQETQYF.

The sample holds many counts of this clonotype. The J gene is TRBJ2-1, the V gene TRBV6-2 or TRBV6-3; TRBD2 agrees at 13 bases. The CDR3 has 15 amino acids. V gave up 5 bases and J gave up 9 bases; unmatched junction bases: 7. CDR1 is MNHEY and CDR2 is SVGEGT in the germline V gene. CDR3 DNA: TGTGCCAGCAGTACCCGGACTAGCGGGAGTTTTGAGCAGTTCTTC. Protein sequence: CASSTRTSGSFEQFF.

In its sample, this clonotype was seen a few times. The chain recombines TRBV2 with TRBJ2-7, with D possibly TRBD1 on 6 matching bases. Germline assignment: CDR1 SNHLY and CDR2 FYNNEI. V was trimmed by 2 bases and J by 2 bases, leaving 13 bases between them. The CDR3 covers 15 residues. The chain's CDR3 is CASSEMGATTYEQYF. As DNA, the CDR3 is TGTGCCAGCAGTGAAATGGGGGCCACCACCTACGAGCAGTACTTC.

The chain combines TRBV6-1 with TRBJ2-3, with TRBD2 matching 9 bases. The CDR3 length is 14 residues. Germline V gives CDR1 MNHNS, CDR2 SASEGT. V lost 4 bases, J lost 5 bases, and 4 bases stayed unmatched. CDR3 sequence (DNA): TGTGCCAGCAGTGTGGATAGCGGGAGAGATACGCAGTATTTT. Its translation is CASSVDSGRDTQYF.

In its sample, this clonotype was seen a few times. The V and J genes are TRBV30 and TRBJ1-2; 7 bases line up with TRBD1. V lost 3 bases, J lost 2 bases, and 3 bases stayed unmatched. The CDR3 spans 13 residues. The germline V gene has CDR1 GTSNPN and CDR2 SVGIG (reference sequence). The CDR3 here is CAWRKGQNYGYTF. CDR3 coding DNA: TGTGCCTGGAGAAAGGGACAGAACTATGGCTACACCTTC.

The V call is TRBV6-6, the J call TRBJ2-2; D is tentatively TRBD1 or TRBD2 (5 bases each). V lost 5 bases, J lost 4 bases, and 11 bases lay in between. The CDR3 loop spans 14 amino acids. CDR1 MNHNY and CDR2 SVGAGI come from the germline V gene (reference sequence). CDR3 residues: CASSPVGVTGELFF. In DNA, the CDR3 is TGTGCCAGCAGTCCCGTGGGGGTCACCGGGGAGCTGTTTTTT.

This clonotype was observed a single time. V and J are TRBV29-1 and TRBJ2-7; D might be TRBD1 (6 bases). V lost 0 bases to trimming and J lost 1 base, with 13 bases between them. Germline CDR1 is SQVTM and CDR2 is ANQGSEA. The CDR3 consists of 15 residues. The CDR3 loop reads CSVEDRGTISYEQYF. As DNA, the CDR3 is TGCAGCGTTGAAGACAGGGGAACGATATCCTACGAGCAGTACTTC.

The V gene is TRBV10-3, the J gene TRBJ2-7; 15 positions match TRBD2. CDR1 is ENHRY and CDR2 is SYGVKD in the germline V gene. The CDR3 consists of 16 residues. V gave up 3 bases and J gave up 9 bases; unmatched junction bases: 9. CDR3 nucleotides: TGTGCCATCAGTGAATACTCCGGGACTAGCGGGGGGCGGCAGTACTTC. It codes for CAISEYSGTSGGRQYF.

This clonotype showed up many times. At one boundary the junction diverges from the germline segment, which might be a read error. J is TRBJ2-1 and V is TRBV7-3; TRBD2 is a possible D gene (6 bases). This CDR3 comprises 12 residues. CDR1 is SGHTA and CDR2 is FQGTGA in the germline V gene. CDR3 coding DNA: TGTGCCAGCAGCTTGGGAGGAGCAGAGTTGATCTTC. It codes for CASSLGGAELIF. The entire variable domain, with the rest obtained from reference TRBV7-3 and TRBJ2-1, is as follows: GAGVSQTPSNKVTEKGKYVELRCDPISGHTALYWYRQSLGQGPEFLIYFQGTGAADDSGLPNDRFFAVRPEGSVSTLKIQRTERGDSAVYLCASSLGGAELIFGPGTRLTVL.

The chain is built from TRBV6-2 or TRBV6-3 and TRBJ1-1; D unclear. Germline CDR1 reads MNHEY; CDR2 reads SVGEGT. The CDR3 loop spans 11 amino acids. V was shortened by 6 bases and J by 7 bases, with 9 bases between the two germline ends. The CDR3 DNA reads TGTGCCAGCAGCAACTCAAATGAAGCTTTCTTT. It is translated as CASSNSNEAFF.

The J gene is TRBJ2-6, the V gene TRBV20-1; TRBD1 might be the D (6 bases). Trimming shortened V by 3 bases and J by 2 bases, and 8 bases separated the two germline ends. Germline CDR1 reads DFQATT; CDR2 reads SNEGSKA (reference sequence). The CDR3 extends over 14 amino acids. The CDR3 bases are TGCAGTGCTAGTCAGGGGACTGGGGCCAACGTCCTGACTTTC. Its translation is CSASQGTGANVLTF.

The chain has TRBV6-5 and TRBJ2-5, with TRBD1 matching over 10 bases. V trimming: 6 bases; J trimming: 4 bases; junction bases outside the gene matches: 8. Germline V lookup: CDR1 MNHEY, CDR2 SVGAGI. The CDR3 sequence is 15 residues long. CDR3 nucleotides: TGTGCCAGCAGCCCCGGGACAGGGGTTCGAGAGACCCAGTACTTC. Its protein product is CASSPGTGVRETQYF.

The chain combines TRBV27 with TRBJ2-7; 8 bases are a match to TRBD1. Germline-derived CDR1 and CDR2 are MNHEY and SMNVEV (reference sequence). The length of the CDR3 is 14 residues. Losses at the gene ends were 4 bases for V and 2 bases for J; bases not matched to a gene: 4. For the CDR3, the DNA is TGTGCCAGCAGTTCCGGACAGGGCGCCTACGAGCAGTACTTC. Amino acid sequence: CASSSGQGAYEQYF.

The table lists this clonotype with a few counts. The V and J genes are TRBV7-9 and TRBJ2-7; the D gene is possibly TRBD1 (6 bases). The germline V gene encodes CDR1 SEHNR and CDR2 FQNEAQ (reference sequence). CDR3 size: 13 residues. Trimming removed 5 bases from V and 4 bases from J, with 12 bases in between. This CDR3 is CASSPGVGYEQYF. CDR3 coding DNA: TGTGCCAGCAGCCCAGGGGTGGGATACGAGCAGTACTTC.

This clonotype came up many times. The genes are TRBV5-1 and TRBJ2-7; D remains unclear. V lost 0 bases and J lost 2, with 9 bases in between. The CDR3 runs to 14 residues. Germline V gene lookup returns CDR1 SGHRS and CDR2 YFSETQ. The CDR3 reads CASSLARRTYEQYF. As DNA, the CDR3 is TGCGCCAGCAGCTTGGCACGGCGGACCTACGAGCAGTACTTC.

This clonotype was seen only a few times. The chain combines TRBV2 with TRBJ2-1; 8 bases agree with TRBD2. The V and J ends lost 2 bases and 1 base, in that order; junction bases with no gene match: 10. Germline V gene sequence: CDR1 SNHLY, CDR2 FYNNEI. The length of the CDR3 is 18 residues. CDR3 bases: TGTGCCAGCAGTGAATTGATGGCTCCGGGGGGGTCCTACAATGAGCAGTTCTTC. Amino acids: CASSELMAPGGSYNEQFF.

This clonotype was detected only a few times. CDR3 protein: CSARGAGEGEAFF. The CDR3 nucleotides are TGCAGTGCTAGAGGGGCGGGAGAGGGTGAAGCTTTCTTT. The chain couples TRBV20-1 to TRBJ1-1; D remains unclear. The CDR3 loop spans 13 amino acids. Germline V gene sequence: CDR1 DFQATT, CDR2 SNEGSKA (reference sequence). Deletions cut 1 base from V and 7 bases from J, with 13 bases between.